This entry lists 8 T cell receptor beta chains sequenced from one sample in a study of cytomegalovirus exposure and HLA in healthy donors. Libraries were prepared by immunoSEQ multiplex PCR; TCRdb keeps only in-frame clonotypes and omits some of them. The sample has roughly 150,000 clones; about nine tenths are singletons. The source material was PBMCs. The origin of the receptors is a man between 18 and 35 years old in good health and CMV-seronegative.

This clone has a single count. The chain carries TRBV28 and TRBJ1-1; 8 nucleotides line up with TRBD1. The CDR3 is 15 amino acids. Germline V gene lookup returns CDR1 MDHEN and CDR2 SYDVKM. The V gene end was trimmed by 5 bases and the J gene end by 1 base; junction bases not matched to a gene: 6. The DNA of the CDR3 is TGTGCCAGCAGTGCCTACAGGGGGGCGAACACTGAAGCTTTCTTT. Amino acid sequence: CASSAYRGANTEAFF.

The genes are TRBV5-1 and TRBJ2-1; 12 bases fit TRBD2. Germline CDR1 SGHRS, CDR2 YFSETQ. The V and J ends lost 0 bases and 4 bases, in that order; junction bases with no gene match: 5. The CDR3 is 17 amino acids. In DNA, the CDR3 is TGCGCCAGCAGCTTGGGGACTAGCGGGAAGGGGTACAATGAGCAGTTCTTC. This sequence encodes CASSLGTSGKGYNEQFF.

The rearrangement joins TRBV19 to TRBJ2-3, with D perhaps TRBD1 (5 bases). CDR1 is LNHDA and CDR2 is SQIVND in the germline V gene (reference sequence). Trimming removed 4 bases at V and 2 bases at J, with 16 bases between. CDR3 size: 16 residues. This chain's CDR3 is CASSSIQVGNTDTQYF. Here the CDR3 DNA reads TGTGCCAGTAGTAGCATACAGGTGGGGAACACAGATACGCAGTATTTT.

In DNA, the CDR3 is TGTGCCAGCAGTGATGCCCCCCCAGGGAGGACTGAAGCTTTCTTT. Protein product: CASSDAPPGRTEAFF. The chain recombines TRBV25-1 with TRBJ1-1; TRBD1 is a possible D gene (5 bases). V lost 3 bases, J lost 5 bases, and 16 bases lay in between. This CDR3 comprises 15 residues. Germline-derived CDR1 and CDR2 are MGHDK and SYGVNS.

The chain links TRBV4-2 to TRBJ1-2, with D maybe TRBD1 (5 bases). Per germline, CDR1 LGHNA and CDR2 YNFKEQ. V shed 0 bases and J shed 0 bases, with 14 bases lying between them. This CDR3 has 17 amino acids. CDR3 nucleotides: TGTGCCAGCAGCCAAGATCCCGGGACGGGGGCTAACTATGGCTACACCTTC. Its protein product is CASSQDPGTGANYGYTF.

J is TRBJ2-6 and V is TRBV9; 9 bases are a match to TRBD2. CDR3 length: 16 residues. V lost 6 bases and J lost 0; bases outside the gene matches: 4. Germline V gene lookup returns CDR1 SGDLS and CDR2 YYNGEE. The CDR3 nucleotides are TGTGCCAGCAAGGGACTAGCTCTCTCTGGGGCCAACGTCCTGACTTTC. Protein product: CASKGLALSGANVLTF.

This chain uses TRBV19 with TRBJ2-7; possible D gene TRBD1, 7 bases. V was pared by 1 base and J by 4 bases, with 14 bases between. The CDR3 consists of 15 residues. The V gene's germline CDR1 is LNHDA and CDR2 SQIVND (reference sequence). CDR3 region: CASSIGHRGGYEQYF. The CDR3 region has the DNA TGTGCCAGTAGTATAGGTCACAGGGGAGGATACGAGCAGTACTTC.

As for this clone: The same CDR3 can be traced to other DNA sequences in this sample. The gene calls are TRBV18 and TRBJ2-7; the D gene is possibly TRBD2 (5 bases). There are 13 residues in the CDR3. The germline gives CDR1 KGHSH, CDR2 LQKENI. V dropped 0 bases and J dropped 4 bases, with 7 bases sitting between them. Written as DNA, the CDR3 is TGTGCCAGCTCACCACCAAGCGGTTACGAGCAGTACTTC. Protein: CASSPPSGYEQYF.